This T cell receptor (beta chain) was recovered during a study of blood T cells in healthy people across ages. Overall study findings and caveats: Samples with more naive T cells showed higher observed beta diversity.

The total RNA that was extracted per sample amounted to at least 6 micrograms. The CDR3 runs 13 residues. CDR1 SEHNR and CDR2 FQNEAQ come from the germline V gene (reference sequence). The V gene end was trimmed by 8 bases and the J gene end by 2 bases; junction bases not matched to a gene: 5. Only a few counts were recorded for this clonotype. Antigen specificity is unknown. Combining a sample-barcoded 5' primer with a J-beta primer mix, a second PCR ran for 7 to 11 cycles. In TCRdb, the 5' RACE reads were re-called with MiXCR into one record per CDR3 protein. The data hold around 780,000 distinct CDR3 sequences, with around three fifths observed a single time.

The origin of this receptor is a man between 35 and 55 years old in good health. The rearrangement joins TRBV7-9 to TRBJ1-2, with TRBD1 matching 7 bases. The sequencing sample was made of blood. The CDR3 DNA reads TGTGCCAGCGCAAGGGGACAGAACTATGGCTACACCTTC. Translating gives CASARGQNYGYTF.